This TCR beta chain is drawn from a study of cytomegalovirus exposure and HLA in healthy donors. Germline V CDR1 and CDR2: KGHSH, LQKENI. The CDR3 runs to 13 residues. V was clipped by 4 bases and J by 5 bases, with 11 bases between them. With 60 Vbeta and 13 Jbeta primers, the PCR was carried out. Using immunoSEQ multiplex PCR, the repertoire was profiled, and TCRdb retains in-frame clones only, with some absent. Counted here are fewer than 250,000 clones, around 76% occurring once; the ten biggest clones make up around 6%. The receptor comes from a man aged 35-49 years in good health and CMV-seropositive. Sequencing was carried out using PBMCs. V and J are TRBV18 and TRBJ2-5; D might be TRBD1 (6 bases). The CDR3 nucleotides are TGTGCCAGCTCACAAAACAGGGTCGAGACCCAGTACTTC. Amino acid sequence: CASSQNRVETQYF. The full variable domain, rest sourced from reference TRBV18 and TRBJ2-5, is NAGVMQNPRHLVRRRGQEARLRCSPMKGHSHVYWYRQLPEEGLKFMVYLQKENIIDESGMPKERFSAEFPKEGPSILRIQQVVRGDSAAYFCASSQNRVETQYFGPGTRLLVL.